This is a list of T cell receptor beta chains from one sample in a study of blood T cell repertoires in COVID-19. Sequenced by immunoSEQ multiplex PCR; TCRdb stores in-frame clones only, minus some. The sample includes around 140,000 clones, around 82% seen only once; the top ten take more than 5%. Sequencing was done on a sample of PBMCs or T cells enriched from blood (not recorded which). The receptor source for this set is a woman aged 50 to 60 who had recovered from COVID-19. Each CDR3 is given with its conserved first and last residue.

v_call cdr3_aa
TRBV12-3/TRBV12-4 CASSRTGEETQYF
TRBV2 CASRVDRDNEKLFF
TRBV5-5 CASSLIVGSITEAFF
TRBV4-1 CASRPTGNTGELFF
TRBV3-1/TRBV3-2 CASSQESRWPGNQPQHF
TRBV3-1/TRBV3-2 CASSPEAGGNSPLHF
TRBV6-9 CNPGTSGGTDTQYF
TRBV7-3 CASSLTGGNTEAFF
TRBV28 CASSLAVAGYTDTQYF
TRBV5-4 CASSLTVANTEAFF
TRBV6-1 CASSEAWGGASQGYTF
TRBV9 CASSVAPRDQETQYF
TRBV2 CASSDDWYGYTF
TRBV19 CASSLGVASYGYTF
TRBV28 CASSFREKFSGNTIYF
TRBV19 CASTPGQSDTEAFF
TRBV5-1 CASSWTGINEQFF
TRBV15 CATSRVTGSGGEETQYF
TRBV18 CASSPSEGGVHEQYF
TRBV5-1 CASSPLGTSQETQYF
TRBV10-3 CAISDHSVREGQPQHF
TRBV11-1 CASSTYPTGGIETQYF
TRBV18 CASSELGQGVAEAFF
TRBV6-2/TRBV6-3 CASTPGGSNQPQHF
TRBV15 CATSRGDRDTGELFF
TRBV24-1 CATSESLAGARVTQYF
TRBV28 CASSLLRSNGYTF
TRBV29-1 CSAATGVGRGYTF
TRBV30 CAWSVDRSNEQYF
TRBV1 CTSRQGAHSNQPQHF
TRBV5-4 CASSSTGQGKPLHF
TRBV28 CASSDRPEKLFF
TRBV10-3 CAISESRTGKYGYTF
TRBV6-4 CASSDTGGSDTQYF
TRBV11-2 CASSLVGDTEAFF
TRBV21-1 CASTPGRTNEKLFF
TRBV6-5 CASSLLRGSGNEQFF
TRBV7-9 CASSLFILDRELYGYTF
TRBV7-2 CASSFGAGGLYNEQFF
TRBV28 CAALTGEGTEAFF
TRBV4-1 CASSPDRRTEAFF
TRBV19 CASSRRDRNFYEQYF